This T cell receptor (beta chain) was sequenced during a study of T cells after posttransplantation cyclophosphamide. Study-level findings and limits: Recipient CMV seropositivity and CMV reactivation strongly tracked TRB clonality. Donor-recipient repertoire similarity was low at 1-2 months, rising over year one. Blood and skin or GI T cell repertoires showed limited TRB overlap.

The table came from immunoSEQ multiplex PCR; TCRdb's copy has only in-frame clones and leaves some out. The sample was found to contain around 24,000 clones, and every one recurs. This clone has at least ten counts. No antigen is known for it. Treatment was busulfan-fludarabine conditioning, a marrow graft, and cyclophosphamide on days +3 and +4. The germline V gene encodes CDR1 MRHNA and CDR2 SNTAGT. The V end was cut by 3 bases, the J end by 6 bases, with 27 bases between. This CDR3 comprises 19 residues. V gene TRBV6-4 combines with J gene TRBJ2-1; D is possibly TRBD2 (7 bases). The sequences come from PBMCs, collected after allogeneic stem cell transplant with posttransplant cyclophosphamide. This clonotype was sampled from a male patient aged 18-30 years who received an allogeneic stem cell transplant from a related donor, was CMV-positive, and had no GVHD. The T cells may come from the graft donor. The CDR3 nucleotides are TGTGCCAGCAGTGAACGGGACTGCCGACCCCGGGGGGCTGTCAATGAGCAGTTCTTC. Its translation is CASSERDCRPRGAVNEQFF.